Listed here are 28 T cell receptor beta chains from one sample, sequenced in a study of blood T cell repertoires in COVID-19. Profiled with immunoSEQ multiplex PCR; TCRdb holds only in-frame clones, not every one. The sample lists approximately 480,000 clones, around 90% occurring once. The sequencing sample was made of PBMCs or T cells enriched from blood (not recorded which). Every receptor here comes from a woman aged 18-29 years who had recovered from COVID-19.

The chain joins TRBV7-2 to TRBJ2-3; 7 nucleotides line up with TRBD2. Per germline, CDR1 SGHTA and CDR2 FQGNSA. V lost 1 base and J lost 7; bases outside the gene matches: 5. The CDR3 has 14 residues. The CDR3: CASSLEGGGYTQYF. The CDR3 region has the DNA TGTGCCAGCAGCTTAGAGGGCGGGGGTTATACGCAGTATTTT. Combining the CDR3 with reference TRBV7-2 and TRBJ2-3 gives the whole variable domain GAGVSQSPSNKVTEKGKDVELRCDPISGHTALYWYRQSLGQGLEFLIYFQGNSAPDKSGLPSDRFSAERTGGSVSTLTIQRTQQEDSAVYLCASSLEGGGYTQYFGPGTRLTVL.

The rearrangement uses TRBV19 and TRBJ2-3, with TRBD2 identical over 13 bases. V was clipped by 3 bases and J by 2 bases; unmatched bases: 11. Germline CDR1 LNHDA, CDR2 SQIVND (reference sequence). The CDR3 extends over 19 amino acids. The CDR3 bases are TGTGCCAGTAGTATGGTACTAGCGGGGGGGCAGGCCTACACAGATACGCAGTATTTT. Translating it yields CASSMVLAGGQAYTDTQYF.

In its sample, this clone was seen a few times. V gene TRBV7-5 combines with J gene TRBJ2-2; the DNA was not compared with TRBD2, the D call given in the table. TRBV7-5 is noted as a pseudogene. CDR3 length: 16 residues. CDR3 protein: CARSLGDGWNTGELFF. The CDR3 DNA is TGTGCCAGAAGCCTGGGTGACGGGTGGAACACCGGGGAGCTGTTTTTT.

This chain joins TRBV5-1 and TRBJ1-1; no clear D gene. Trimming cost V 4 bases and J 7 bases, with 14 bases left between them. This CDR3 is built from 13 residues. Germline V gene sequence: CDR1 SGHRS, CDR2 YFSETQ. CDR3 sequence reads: CASSLPKGGEAFF. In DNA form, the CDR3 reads TGCGCCAGCAGCCTCCCCAAGGGAGGTGAAGCTTTCTTT.

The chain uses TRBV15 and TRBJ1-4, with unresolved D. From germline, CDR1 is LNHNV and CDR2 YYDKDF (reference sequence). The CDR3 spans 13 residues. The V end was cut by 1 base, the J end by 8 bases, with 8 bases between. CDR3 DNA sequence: TGTGCCACCAGCAGAGGGTCGGAGGAAAAACTGTTTTTT. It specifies CATSRGSEEKLFF.

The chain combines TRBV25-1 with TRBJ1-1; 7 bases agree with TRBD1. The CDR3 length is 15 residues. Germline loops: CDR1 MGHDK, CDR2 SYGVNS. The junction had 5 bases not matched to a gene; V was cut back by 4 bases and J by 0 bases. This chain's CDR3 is CASSVAGTVNTEAFF. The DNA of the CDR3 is TGTGCCAGCAGTGTTGCCGGGACAGTGAACACTGAAGCTTTCTTT.

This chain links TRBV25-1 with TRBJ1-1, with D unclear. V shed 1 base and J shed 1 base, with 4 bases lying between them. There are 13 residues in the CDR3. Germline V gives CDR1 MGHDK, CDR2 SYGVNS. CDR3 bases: TGTGCCAGCAGTGAATCCTCGAACACTGAAGCTTTCTTT. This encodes CASSESSNTEAFF.

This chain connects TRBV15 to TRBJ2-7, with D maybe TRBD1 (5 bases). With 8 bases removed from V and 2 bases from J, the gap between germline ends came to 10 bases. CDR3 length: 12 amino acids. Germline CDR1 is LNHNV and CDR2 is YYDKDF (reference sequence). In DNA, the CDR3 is TGTGCCACCCCGTGGGGCGCCTACGAGCAGTACTTC. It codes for CATPWGAYEQYF.

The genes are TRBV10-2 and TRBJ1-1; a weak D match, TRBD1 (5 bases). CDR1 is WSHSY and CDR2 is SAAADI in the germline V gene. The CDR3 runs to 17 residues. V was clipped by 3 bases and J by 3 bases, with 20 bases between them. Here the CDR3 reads CASSDGEIREKDTEAFF. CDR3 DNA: TGCGCCAGCAGTGATGGAGAGATCAGGGAAAAGGACACTGAAGCTTTCTTT.

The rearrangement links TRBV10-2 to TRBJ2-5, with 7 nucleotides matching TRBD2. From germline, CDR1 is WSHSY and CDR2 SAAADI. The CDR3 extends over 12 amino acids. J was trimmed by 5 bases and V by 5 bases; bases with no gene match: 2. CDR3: CASSRGDETQYF. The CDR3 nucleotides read TGCGCCAGCAGTCGGGGGGATGAGACCCAGTACTTC.

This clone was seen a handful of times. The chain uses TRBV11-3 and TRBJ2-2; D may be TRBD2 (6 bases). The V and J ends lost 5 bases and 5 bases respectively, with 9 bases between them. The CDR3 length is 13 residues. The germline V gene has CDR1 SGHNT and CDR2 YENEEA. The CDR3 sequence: CASSISGTGELFF. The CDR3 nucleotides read TGTGCCAGCAGCATCAGCGGGACCGGGGAGCTGTTTTTT.

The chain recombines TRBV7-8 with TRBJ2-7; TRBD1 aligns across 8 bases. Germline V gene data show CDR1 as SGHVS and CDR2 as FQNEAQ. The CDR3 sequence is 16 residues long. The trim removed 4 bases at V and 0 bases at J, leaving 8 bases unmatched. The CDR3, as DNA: TGTGCCAGCAGCTCGCCCAGGGGGCGGACCTCCTACGAGCAGTACTTC. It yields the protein CASSSPRGRTSYEQYF.

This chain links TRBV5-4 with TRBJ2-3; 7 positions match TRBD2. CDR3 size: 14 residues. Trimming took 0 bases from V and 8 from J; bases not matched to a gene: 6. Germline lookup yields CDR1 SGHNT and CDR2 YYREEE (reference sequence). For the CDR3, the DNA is TGTGCCAGCAGCTTGGACAGTTCGGGAGGTACGCAGTATTTT. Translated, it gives CASSLDSSGGTQYF.

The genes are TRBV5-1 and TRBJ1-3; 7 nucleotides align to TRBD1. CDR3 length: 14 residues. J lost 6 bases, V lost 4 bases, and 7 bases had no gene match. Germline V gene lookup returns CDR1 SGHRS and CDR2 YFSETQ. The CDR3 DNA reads TGCGCCAGCAGCACCGAGGGGGCGGAAAACACCATATATTTT. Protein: CASSTEGAENTIYF.

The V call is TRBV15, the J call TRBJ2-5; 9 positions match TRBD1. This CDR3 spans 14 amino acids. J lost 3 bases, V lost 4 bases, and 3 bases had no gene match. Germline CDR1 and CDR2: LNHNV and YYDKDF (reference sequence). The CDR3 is CATSKRTGEETQYF. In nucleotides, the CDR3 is TGTGCCACCAGCAAGCGGACAGGGGAAGAGACCCAGTACTTC.

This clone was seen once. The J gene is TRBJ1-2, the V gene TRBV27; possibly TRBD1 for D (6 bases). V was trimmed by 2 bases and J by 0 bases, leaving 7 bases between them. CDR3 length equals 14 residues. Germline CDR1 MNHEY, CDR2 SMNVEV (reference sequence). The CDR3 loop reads CASSLTGTNYGYTF. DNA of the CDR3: TGTGCCAGCAGTTTAACAGGGACTAACTATGGCTACACCTTC.

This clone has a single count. Here the CDR3 DNA reads TGTGCCAGCTCAGGGACAGGGTCAGGAGAGACCCAGTACTTC. Amino acid sequence: CASSGTGSGETQYF. V and J are TRBV18 and TRBJ2-5, with TRBD1 identical over 9 bases. V dropped 5 bases and J dropped 4; count of bases not matched to a gene: 5. The CDR3 consists of 14 residues. Germline V lookup: CDR1 KGHSH, CDR2 LQKENI.

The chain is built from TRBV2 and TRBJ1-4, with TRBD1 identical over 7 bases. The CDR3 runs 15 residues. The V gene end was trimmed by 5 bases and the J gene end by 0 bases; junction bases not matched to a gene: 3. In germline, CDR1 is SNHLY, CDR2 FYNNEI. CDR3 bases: TGTGCCAGCAGTAAAGGGACAGCAACTAATGAAAAACTGTTTTTT. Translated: CASSKGTATNEKLFF.

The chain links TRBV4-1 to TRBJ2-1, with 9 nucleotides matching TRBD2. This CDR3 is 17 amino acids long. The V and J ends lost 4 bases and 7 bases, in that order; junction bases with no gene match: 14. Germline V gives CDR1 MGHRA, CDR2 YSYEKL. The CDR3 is CASSLPPSSGELNEQFF. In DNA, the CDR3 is TGCGCCAGCAGCCTCCCCCCATCTAGCGGGGAGCTGAATGAGCAGTTCTTC.

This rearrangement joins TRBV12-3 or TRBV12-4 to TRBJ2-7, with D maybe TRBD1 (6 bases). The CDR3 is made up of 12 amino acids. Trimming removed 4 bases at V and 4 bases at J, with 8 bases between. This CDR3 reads CASSSQGYEQYF. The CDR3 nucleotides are TGTGCCAGCAGTTCCCAGGGGTACGAGCAGTACTTC.

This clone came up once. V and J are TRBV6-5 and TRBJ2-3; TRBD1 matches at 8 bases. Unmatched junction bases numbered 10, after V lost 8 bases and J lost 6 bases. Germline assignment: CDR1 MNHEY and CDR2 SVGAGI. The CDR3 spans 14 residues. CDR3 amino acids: CASGQGWTSDTQYF. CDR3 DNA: TGTGCCAGCGGACAGGGCTGGACCTCGGATACGCAGTATTTT.

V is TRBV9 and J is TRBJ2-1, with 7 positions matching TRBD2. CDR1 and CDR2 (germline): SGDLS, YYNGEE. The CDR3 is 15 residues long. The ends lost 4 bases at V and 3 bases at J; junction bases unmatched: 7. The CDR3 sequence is CASSPGRGVYNEQFF. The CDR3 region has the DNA TGTGCCAGCAGCCCCGGACGGGGGGTCTACAATGAGCAGTTCTTC.

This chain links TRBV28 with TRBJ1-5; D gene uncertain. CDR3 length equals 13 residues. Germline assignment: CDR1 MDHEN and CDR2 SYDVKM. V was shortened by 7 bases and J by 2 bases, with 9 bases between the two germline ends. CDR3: CASISVGNQPQHF. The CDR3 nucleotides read TGTGCCAGCATTTCAGTGGGCAATCAGCCCCAGCATTTT. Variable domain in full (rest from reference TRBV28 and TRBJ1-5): DVKVTQSSRYLVKRTGEKVFLECVQDMDHENMFWYRQDPGLGLRLIYFSYDVKMKEKGDIPEGYSVSREKKERFSLILESASTNQTSMYLCASISVGNQPQHFGDGTRLSIL.

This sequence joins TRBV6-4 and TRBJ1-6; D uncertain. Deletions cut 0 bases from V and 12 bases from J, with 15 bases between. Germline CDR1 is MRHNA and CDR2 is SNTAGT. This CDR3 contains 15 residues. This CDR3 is CASSDSTFGREPLHF. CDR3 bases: TGTGCCAGCAGTGACTCGACATTCGGGAGGGAACCCCTCCACTTT.

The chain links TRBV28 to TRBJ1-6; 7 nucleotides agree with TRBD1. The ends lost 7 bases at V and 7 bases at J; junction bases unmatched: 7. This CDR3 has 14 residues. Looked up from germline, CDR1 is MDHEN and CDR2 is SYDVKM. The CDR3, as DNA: TGTGCCAGCACCCCCGGACAGGAAAATTCACCCCTCCACTTT. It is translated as CASTPGQENSPLHF.

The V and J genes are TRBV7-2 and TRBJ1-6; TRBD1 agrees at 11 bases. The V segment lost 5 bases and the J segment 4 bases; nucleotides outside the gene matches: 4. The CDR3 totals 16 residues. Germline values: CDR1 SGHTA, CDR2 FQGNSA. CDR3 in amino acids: CASSRTGGAYNSPLHF. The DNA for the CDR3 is TGTGCCAGCAGCCGGACAGGGGGCGCGTATAATTCACCCCTCCACTTT.

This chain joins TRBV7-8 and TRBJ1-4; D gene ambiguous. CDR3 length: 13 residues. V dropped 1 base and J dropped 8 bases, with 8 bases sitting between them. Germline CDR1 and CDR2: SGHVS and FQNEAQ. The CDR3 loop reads CASSLGPLEKLFF. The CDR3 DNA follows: TGTGCCAGCAGCTTAGGGCCCTTGGAAAAACTGTTTTTT.

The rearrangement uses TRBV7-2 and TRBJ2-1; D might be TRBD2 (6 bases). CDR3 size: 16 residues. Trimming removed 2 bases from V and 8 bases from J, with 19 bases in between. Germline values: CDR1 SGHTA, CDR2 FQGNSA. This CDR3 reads CASSLSRTGDYDEQFF. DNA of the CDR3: TGTGCCAGCAGCTTATCTAGAACGGGAGATTATGATGAGCAGTTCTTC.